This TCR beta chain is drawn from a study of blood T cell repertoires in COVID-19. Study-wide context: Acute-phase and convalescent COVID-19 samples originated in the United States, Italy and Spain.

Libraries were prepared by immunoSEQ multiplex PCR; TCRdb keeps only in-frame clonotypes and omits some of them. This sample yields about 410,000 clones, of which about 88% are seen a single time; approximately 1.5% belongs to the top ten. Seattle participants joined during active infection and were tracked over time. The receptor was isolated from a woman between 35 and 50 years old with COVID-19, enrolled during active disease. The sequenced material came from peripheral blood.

The CDR3 reads CASSLAGGTEKLFF. The CDR3 DNA sequence: TGTGCCAGCAGCTTAGCGGGCGGGACCGAAAAACTGTTTTTT. The chain employs TRBV7-9 and TRBJ1-4, with D tentatively TRBD1 (5 bases). The V and J ends lost 0 bases and 8 bases respectively, with 10 bases between them. This CDR3 is built from 14 residues. From germline, CDR1 is SEHNR and CDR2 FQNEAQ (reference sequence).